These T cell receptor beta chains were read from a single sample in a study of identical twins. Each CDR3 protein gets one entry after TCRdb re-called the 5' RACE reads with MiXCR. The profile shows 450,000 or so distinct CDR3 sequences, more than 20% of them singletons. This sample was shared with a second study, whose subject was T cells expressing NK-cell markers.

Sequenced input: CD4+ T cells sorted from blood. These receptors were obtained from a woman under 30 in good health. Both conserved end residues are part of each CDR3. Each record gives: V gene, D gene, CDR3 protein. The D gene is left open where the match is weak.

TRBV9	NA	CASSVMGQNTGELFF
TRBV5-6	TRBD2	CASSLSLRGSTDTQYF
TRBV10-3	NA	CAISEDYATDTQYF
TRBV9	TRBD2	CASSVRLGTTYNEQFF
TRBV6-2/TRBV6-3	TRBD1	CASRPTGHNEQFF
TRBV9	TRBD2	CASSVASGRGADTQYF
TRBV29-1	NA	CSVEGPEETQYF
TRBV12-3/TRBV12-4	NA	CASRLSPGGEQFF
TRBV30	NA	CAWGGHLATYEQYF
TRBV11-3	NA	CASSLDHRSTQYF
TRBV6-4	TRBD2	CASSANSGRTYNEQFF
TRBV12-3/TRBV12-4	NA	CASSPGQVSTSEQFF
TRBV7-9	NA	CASSLTGSGAFF
TRBV20-1	NA	CSARPFEGSGYTF
TRBV20-1	NA	CSAKASPKETQYF
TRBV7-2	TRBD1	CASSVRQGNYGYTF
TRBV6-5	TRBD1	CASSQGQSEQYF